The clone carrying this T cell receptor (beta chain) has ten or more counts. Its target is unknown. This record comes from a study of early T cells in non-severe SARS-CoV-2 infection. General study findings and limits: Using VDJdb, the matching emphasized anti-spike CD8 responses while missing private and CD4 specificities.

TCRdb redid the calling of the 5' RACE reads with MiXCR, one entry per CDR3 protein. The profile shows about 70,000 distinct CDR3 sequences, 5% of them singletons. This CDR3 spans 14 amino acids. V lost 2 bases, J lost 1 base, and 9 bases lay in between. Per the germline V gene, CDR1 is PRHDT and CDR2 is FYEKMQ (reference sequence). The material was whole blood, obtained at baseline. The sequence was collected from an adult who was a healthcare worker with PCR-confirmed SARS-CoV-2 infection or an uninfected control (not recorded which). This rearrangement joins TRBV13 to TRBJ2-7, with D perhaps matching TRBD1 or TRBD2 (5 bases each). Here the CDR3 reads CASSLLGESYEQYF. In nucleotides, the CDR3 is TGTGCCAGCAGCTTACTGGGGGAGTCCTACGAGCAGTACTTC.